The 30 T cell receptor beta chains listed next were all sequenced from one sample in a study of blood T cells in healthy people across ages. Next came a second PCR, run for about 7 to 12 cycles, which used a sample-barcoded 5' primer along with a J-beta primer mix. TCRdb reanalysed the 5' RACE reads using MiXCR and keeps one entry per CDR3 protein. The table shows around 1,600,000 distinct CDR3 sequences, with approximately 43% occurring only once. Specimen: blood. These receptors were obtained from a woman aged 18-29 years in good health.

This clonotype was detected only once. A read error may produce the germline difference seen at one junction end. V and J are TRBV5-1 and TRBJ2-1; maybe TRBD1 (5 bases). The CDR3 consists of 16 residues. Per germline, CDR1 SGHRS and CDR2 YFSETQ. The CDR3 DNA follows: TGCGCCAGCGGCTTGGCCCAGGGAAGTTCCTACAATGAGCAGTTCTTC. Its protein is CASGLAQGSSYNEQFF.

J is TRBJ2-1 and V is TRBV7-2; D gene ambiguous. Germline-derived CDR1 and CDR2 are SGHTA and FQGNSA. The V end was cut by 2 bases, the J end by 9 bases, with 14 bases between. The CDR3 runs to 14 residues. CDR3: CASSLTQALVEQFF. As DNA, the CDR3 is TGTGCCAGCAGCTTAACCCAGGCCCTGGTTGAGCAGTTCTTC.

Note on this clonotype: The junction shows a germline mismatch at one end, possibly a read error. The chain has TRBV7-2 and TRBJ2-1; D is possibly TRBD1 or TRBD2 (5 bases each). This CDR3 has 14 residues. Germline CDR1 SGHTA, CDR2 FQGNSA. CDR3 protein: CVSSLGRTYNEQFF. For the CDR3, the DNA is TGTGTCAGCAGCTTGGGACGGACCTACAATGAGCAGTTCTTC.

This clonotype was counted only a few times. The V and J genes are TRBV7-2 and TRBJ2-3; TRBD2 matches at 9 bases. Germline V gene data show CDR1 as SGHTA and CDR2 as FQGNSA. The CDR3 consists of 16 residues. V gave up 6 bases and J gave up 0 bases; unmatched junction bases: 7. The CDR3 region has the DNA TGTGCCAGCAGTGCGGGGGGGACGTTTAGCACAGATACGCAGTATTTT. This encodes CASSAGGTFSTDTQYF.

The chain combines TRBV25-1 with TRBJ1-4; D is uncertain. The CDR3 is 15 amino acids. The germline gives CDR1 MGHDK, CDR2 SYGVNS. V was shortened by 6 bases and J by 8 bases, with 19 bases between the two germline ends. The CDR3 is CASSPIRTVGEKLFF. The CDR3 bases are TGTGCCAGCAGCCCAATCAGGACGGTGGGAGAAAAACTGTTTTTT.

The rearrangement uses TRBV10-3 and TRBJ2-7; TRBD1 matches 7 bases. V shed 4 bases, J shed 3 bases, and the junction held 6 bases outside the gene matches. CDR1 and CDR2 (germline): ENHRY, SYGVKD. The CDR3 length is 14 residues. The CDR3 spells CAISGQGSDYEQYF. In DNA, the CDR3 is TGTGCCATCAGTGGACAGGGCTCAGACTACGAGCAGTACTTC.

This clonotype appeared a few times. V usage is TRBV2 and J usage is TRBJ1-2; tentatively, D is TRBD1 (5 bases). Deletions cut 2 bases from V and 8 bases from J, with 12 bases between. Germline assignment: CDR1 SNHLY and CDR2 FYNNEI. CDR3 length equals 13 residues. DNA for the CDR3: TGTGCCAGCAGTGAAAGGCAGGGTCACGGCTACACCTTC. Translated: CASSERQGHGYTF. Variable domain in full (rest from reference TRBV2 and TRBJ1-2): EPEVTQTPSHQVTQMGQEVILRCVPISNHLYFYWYRQILGQKVEFLVSFYNNEISEKSEIFDDQFSVERPDGSNFTLKIRSTKLEDSAMYFCASSERQGHGYTFGSGTRLTVV.

The V call is TRBV6-6, the J call TRBJ2-7; 8 nucleotides align to TRBD2. V gave up 2 bases and J gave up 1 base; unmatched junction bases: 7. CDR3 size: 16 residues. Per the germline V gene, CDR1 is MNHNY and CDR2 is SVGAGI (reference sequence). DNA for the CDR3: TGTGCCAGCAGTTACACCAGGCTAGCGGGTTCCTACGAGCAGTACTTC. Its protein product is CASSYTRLAGSYEQYF.

This clonotype was picked up a small number of times. The CDR3 is CASSYGGFSYNEQFF. In nucleotides, the CDR3 is TGTGCCAGCAGTTATGGCGGGTTCTCCTACAATGAGCAGTTCTTC. The chain is built from TRBV6-2 or TRBV6-3 and TRBJ2-1, with a weak D call TRBD2 (5 bases). The V end was cut by 3 bases, the J end by 0 bases, with 9 bases between. This CDR3 contains 15 residues. Germline V gene data show CDR1 as MNHEY and CDR2 as SVGEGT.

The J gene is TRBJ2-1, the V gene TRBV20-1, with D perhaps TRBD1 (6 bases). CDR1 and CDR2 (germline): DFQATT, SNEGSKA (reference sequence). V was shortened by 0 bases and J by 7 bases, with 16 bases between the two germline ends. The CDR3 length is 15 residues. CDR3 in amino acids: CSARDPARGGNEQFF. CDR3 in DNA: TGCAGTGCTAGAGACCCTGCCAGGGGCGGGAATGAGCAGTTCTTC.

This chain links TRBV10-3 with TRBJ1-5; the match to TRBD1 covers 11 bases. This CDR3 has 17 residues. The germline V gene has CDR1 ENHRY and CDR2 SYGVKD. Germline trimming cut 0 bases from V and 4 bases from J; bases unmatched to any gene: 5. The CDR3 region has the DNA TGTGCCATCAGTGAGTCTGCGGGACAGGGGGTTAATCAGCCCCAGCATTTT. Its translation: CAISESAGQGVNQPQHF.

The gene calls are TRBV6-1 and TRBJ1-5, with 7 nucleotides matching TRBD1. Germline lookup yields CDR1 MNHNS and CDR2 SASEGT. The CDR3 is 14 residues long. Unmatched junction bases numbered 4, after V lost 2 bases and J lost 6 bases. The CDR3 spells CASSEQGVSQPQHF. The CDR3, as DNA: TGTGCCAGCAGTGAACAGGGGGTGAGTCAGCCCCAGCATTTT.

The chain is built from TRBV5-6 and TRBJ2-5; TRBD2 aligns across 7 bases. Germline V gene data show CDR1 as SGHDT and CDR2 as YYEEEE. This CDR3 spans 16 amino acids. The junction had 19 bases not matched to a gene; V was cut back by 3 bases and J by 11 bases. The DNA for the CDR3 is TGTGCCAGCAGCTCAATCACTAGCGTGCGTGGCAATGAGCAGTACTTC. Amino acid sequence: CASSSITSVRGNEQYF.

Only a few counts were recorded for this clonotype. This chain uses TRBV27 with TRBJ2-7, with 8 bases identical to TRBD1. The CDR3 is 16 residues long. V lost 8 bases to trimming and J lost 3 bases; unmatched junction nucleotides: 15. Germline CDR1 is MNHEY and CDR2 is SMNVEV (reference sequence). This CDR3 reads CASASRGGTGLYEQYF. As DNA, the CDR3 is TGTGCCAGCGCCTCGCGAGGGGGGACAGGCCTCTACGAGCAGTACTTC.

This chain joins TRBV5-5 and TRBJ1-4; D ambiguous. The CDR3 has 11 residues. Trimming left V 4 bases short and J 10 bases short, with 8 bases between. Germline CDR1 is SGHKS and CDR2 is YYEKEE (reference sequence). CDR3 DNA: TGTGCCAGCAGCCCGGAGGCAAAACTGTTTTTT. Its protein is CASSPEAKLFF.

Worth noting for this clonotype: Germline and junction disagree at one end, which may indicate a read error. V is TRBV11-2 and J is TRBJ2-1; D perhaps matches TRBD2 (6 bases). The germline gives CDR1 SGHAT, CDR2 FQNNGV. There are 18 residues in the CDR3. CDR3 DNA sequence: TGTGCCACCAGCTCGATCCATAGGAGAGCCCGGGGGTACAATGAGCAGTTCTTC. Translation: CATSSIHRRARGYNEQFF.

The rearrangement joins TRBV30 to TRBJ1-2; D might be TRBD1 (5 bases). The germline V gene has CDR1 GTSNPN and CDR2 SVGIG (reference sequence). The CDR3 totals 14 residues. V gave up 4 bases and J gave up 2 bases, with 14 bases separating them. The CDR3 nucleotides are TGTGCCTGGATTCTCCAGGGATCCAACTATGGCTACACCTTC. Translating gives CAWILQGSNYGYTF.

This clonotype was found a few times. V is TRBV12-3 or TRBV12-4 and J is TRBJ2-7; 13 nucleotides match TRBD2. J was trimmed by 4 bases and V by 6 bases; bases with no gene match: 3. The CDR3 has 14 residues. For the CDR3, the DNA is TGTGCCAGCAGAACTAGCGGGGGGGCGTACGAGCAGTACTTC. Its translation is CASRTSGGAYEQYF.

The CDR3 nucleotides read TGTGCCTGGACACAGGGGAATTCACCCCTCCACTTT. This gives the protein CAWTQGNSPLHF. V gene TRBV30 combines with J gene TRBJ1-6; 7 positions agree with TRBD1. CDR1 is GTSNPN, CDR2 SVGIG, per germline (reference sequence). The V and J ends lost 4 bases and 7 bases, in that order; junction bases with no gene match: 1. This CDR3 spans 12 amino acids.

This clonotype is a singleton in its sample. The V call is TRBV10-3, the J call TRBJ1-1, with a tentative D call TRBD1 (6 bases). From germline, CDR1 is ENHRY and CDR2 SYGVKD. The CDR3 has 15 amino acids. V shed 10 bases and J shed 3 bases, with 21 bases lying between them. The CDR3 DNA is TGTGCCACCCACATCAGTCAGGGGTTGGACACTGAAGCTTTCTTT. It specifies CATHISQGLDTEAFF.

This clonotype has more than one count but fewer than ten. This rearrangement joins TRBV12-3 or TRBV12-4 to TRBJ2-7, with TRBD1 matching 8 bases. The CDR3 runs 15 residues. V shed 3 bases, J shed 0 bases, and the junction held 4 bases outside the gene matches. The CDR3 DNA is TGTGCCAGCAGTTTGGCGACAGGGGTCTCCTACGAGCAGTACTTC. Translated, it gives CASSLATGVSYEQYF.

The rearrangement uses TRBV5-1 and TRBJ2-1, with a possible D match to TRBD1 (6 bases). The V gene's germline CDR1 is SGHRS and CDR2 YFSETQ. The length of the CDR3 is 14 residues. V dropped 0 bases and J dropped 5 bases, with 9 bases sitting between them. The CDR3 DNA reads as TGCGCCAGCAGCTTGGTTACAGGGAACAATGAGCAGTTCTTC. Its translation is CASSLVTGNNEQFF.

The chain links TRBV19 to TRBJ2-7; D is unresolved. The CDR3 contains 14 residues. The V end was cut by 8 bases, the J end by 0 bases, with 14 bases between. Germline values: CDR1 LNHDA, CDR2 SQIVND (reference sequence). The CDR3 loop is CASQPAFGSYEQYF. As DNA, the CDR3 is TGTGCCAGTCAACCCGCATTTGGCTCCTACGAGCAGTACTTC.

V and J are TRBV6-2 or TRBV6-3 and TRBJ1-5; 7 bases map to TRBD1. CDR3 length equals 14 residues. The J segment lost 9 bases and the V segment lost 0 bases, leaving 5 bases of the junction unmatched. Per germline, CDR1 MNHEY and CDR2 SVGEGT. CDR3 protein: CASSYSGQIPPQHF. The CDR3 region has the DNA TGTGCCAGCAGTTACTCGGGACAGATTCCGCCCCAGCATTTT.

The chain recombines TRBV3-1 with TRBJ2-3, with D uncertain. V dropped 1 base and J dropped 4 bases, with 6 bases sitting between them. The CDR3 covers 13 residues. CDR1 and CDR2 from the germline V gene are LGHDT and YNNKEL (reference sequence). The CDR3 region has the DNA TGTGCCAGCAGCCAAGCTGTTCCAGATACGCAGTATTTT. This encodes CASSQAVPDTQYF.

Points on this clonotype: One junction end disagrees with the germline gene, perhaps due to a read error. This sequence joins TRBV6-1 and TRBJ2-7; unclear D gene. Germline V lookup: CDR1 MNHNS, CDR2 SASEGT. This CDR3 region has 13 residues. CDR3 DNA: TGTGCCAGCATTGAAGGGTGGTCCTACGAGCAGTACTTC. This sequence encodes CASIEGWSYEQYF.

The chain carries TRBV21-1 and TRBJ1-1; the listed D gene, TRBD1, was not tested against the DNA. TRBV21-1 is marked as a pseudogene. CDR3 size: 17 residues. In nucleotides, the CDR3 is TGTGCCAGCAGCAAAGGCGAGGGGAAAGGGAAGAGGACTGAAGCTTTCTTT. Translation: CASSKGEGKGKRTEAFF.

The sample holds a few counts of this clonotype. The genes are TRBV20-1 and TRBJ2-6; maybe TRBD1 (6 bases). V lost 3 bases to trimming and J lost 2 bases, with 8 bases between them. The V gene's germline CDR1 is DFQATT and CDR2 SNEGSKA (reference sequence). CDR3 size: 14 residues. The CDR3 sequence: CSARGAAGANVLTF. CDR3 in DNA: TGCAGTGCTAGGGGGGCTGCTGGGGCCAACGTCCTGACTTTC.

The chain is built from TRBV5-1 and TRBJ2-1, with 9 bases that match TRBD2. The junction had 4 bases not matched to a gene; V was cut back by 3 bases and J by 0 bases. The CDR3 runs 16 residues. From germline, CDR1 is SGHRS and CDR2 YFSETQ. CDR3 in amino acids: CASSYSGRGSYNEQFF. The CDR3 DNA is TGCGCCAGCAGCTATAGCGGGAGAGGCTCCTACAATGAGCAGTTCTTC.

The rearrangement joins TRBV3-1 to TRBJ1-2; 10 bases map to TRBD1. After removal of 4 bases from V and 4 bases from J, the junction contained 6 bases not matched to a gene. Germline lookup yields CDR1 LGHDT and CDR2 YNNKEL (reference sequence). The CDR3 totals 15 residues. The CDR3 sequence: CASSRGDRGGYGYTF. For the CDR3, the DNA is TGTGCCAGCAGCCGAGGGGACAGGGGCGGCTATGGCTACACCTTC.